Given below is one T cell receptor (beta chain) in context. The antigen is unknown. A read error may produce the germline difference seen at one junction end. Other DNA sequences within the sample encode an identical CDR3. The data stem from a study of cytomegalovirus exposure and HLA in healthy donors. This CDR3 is 15 amino acids long. Per the germline V gene, CDR1 is MNHNS and CDR2 is SASEGT. Study-level findings and limits: Across donors, most TCRs were seen rarely, yet some public ones were widespread. An analysis done earlier found most TCR beta V segments productive about 90% or about 30% of the time. Later on, an analysis showed TCR association rates differing by HLA locus, with DRB1 the most and HLA-C the fewest. Among donors in an Asian-associated ancestry cluster, a later analysis reportedly found fewer N-insertions than the roughly 700-donor mean.

Amplification used 60 Vbeta primers and 13 Jbeta primers. Libraries were prepared by immunoSEQ multiplex PCR; TCRdb keeps only in-frame clonotypes and omits some of them. The sample has approximately 210,000 clones; about 80% are singletons. The chain carries TRBV6-1 and TRBJ1-1; TRBD1 matches 8 bases. This TCR came from a woman aged 45-59 years in good health and CMV-seropositive. Input material: PBMCs. CDR3 protein: CASRATRTGSTEAFF. The CDR3 DNA follows: TGTGCCAGCAGAGCGACCCGGACAGGGAGCACTGAAGCTTTCTTC.